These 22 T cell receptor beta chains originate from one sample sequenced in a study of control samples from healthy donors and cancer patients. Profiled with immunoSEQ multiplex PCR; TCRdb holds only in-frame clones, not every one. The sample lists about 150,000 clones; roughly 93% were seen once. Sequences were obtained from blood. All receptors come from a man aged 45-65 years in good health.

The CDR3 loop is CASSPYQGTDTQYF. DNA for the CDR3: TGTGCCAGCTCACCATACCAGGGCACAGATACGCAGTATTTT. The rearrangement joins TRBV18 to TRBJ2-3; no firm D call. Per the germline V gene, CDR1 is KGHSH and CDR2 is LQKENI. The CDR3 covers 14 residues. The V end lost 2 bases, the J end lost 1 base, and 7 bases lay between the germline ends.

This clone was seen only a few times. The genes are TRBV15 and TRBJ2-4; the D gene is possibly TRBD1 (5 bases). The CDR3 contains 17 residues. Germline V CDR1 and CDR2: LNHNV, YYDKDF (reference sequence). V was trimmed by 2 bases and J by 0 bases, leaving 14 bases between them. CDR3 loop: CATSRISRALAKNIQYF. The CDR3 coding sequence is TGTGCCACCAGCAGAATAAGCAGGGCCCTAGCCAAAAACATTCAGTACTTC.

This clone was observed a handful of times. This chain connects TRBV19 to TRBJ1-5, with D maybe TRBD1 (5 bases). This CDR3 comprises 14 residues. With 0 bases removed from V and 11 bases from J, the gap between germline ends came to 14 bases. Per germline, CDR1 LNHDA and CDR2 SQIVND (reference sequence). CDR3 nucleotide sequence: TGTGCCAGTAGTATAGACCGACAGCAATCAGCCCAGCATTTT. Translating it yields CASSIDRQQSAQHF.

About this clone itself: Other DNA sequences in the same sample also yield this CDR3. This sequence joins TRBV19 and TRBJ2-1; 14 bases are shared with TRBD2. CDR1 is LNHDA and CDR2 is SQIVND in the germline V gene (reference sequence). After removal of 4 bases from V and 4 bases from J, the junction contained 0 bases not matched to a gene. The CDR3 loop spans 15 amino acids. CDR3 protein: CASSRLAGGYNEQFF. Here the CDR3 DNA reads TGTGCCAGTAGTAGACTAGCGGGAGGGTACAATGAGCAGTTCTTC.

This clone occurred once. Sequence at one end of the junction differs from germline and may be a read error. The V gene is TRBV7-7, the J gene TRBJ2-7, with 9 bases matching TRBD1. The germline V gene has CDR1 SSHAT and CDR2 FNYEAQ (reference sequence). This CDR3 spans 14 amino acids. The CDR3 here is CASSRDRTGDEQYF. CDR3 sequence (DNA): TGTGCTAGCAGCCGGGACAGGACAGGGGACGAGCAGTACTTC.

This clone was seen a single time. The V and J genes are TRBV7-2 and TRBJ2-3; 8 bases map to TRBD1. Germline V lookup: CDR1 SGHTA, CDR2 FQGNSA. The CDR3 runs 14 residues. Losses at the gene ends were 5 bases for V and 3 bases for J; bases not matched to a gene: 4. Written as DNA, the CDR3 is TGTGCCAGCAGCCGTGGACAGGGTACAGATACGCAGTATTTT. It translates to CASSRGQGTDTQYF.

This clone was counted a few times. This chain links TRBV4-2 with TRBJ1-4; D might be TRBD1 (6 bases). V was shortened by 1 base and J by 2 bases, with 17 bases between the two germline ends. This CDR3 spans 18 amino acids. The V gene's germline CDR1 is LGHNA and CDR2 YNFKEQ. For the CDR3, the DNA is TGTGCCAGCAGCCAAGTGCGACAGGAAGCCGGGACTAATGAAAAACTGTTTTTT. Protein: CASSQVRQEAGTNEKLFF.

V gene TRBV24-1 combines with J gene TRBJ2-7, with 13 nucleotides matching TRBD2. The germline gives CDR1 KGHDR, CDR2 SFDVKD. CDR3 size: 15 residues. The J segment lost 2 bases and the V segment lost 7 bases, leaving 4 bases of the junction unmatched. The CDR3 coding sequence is TGTGCCACCAGCCCGGGACTAGCGGGACCCTACGAGCAGTACTTC. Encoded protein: CATSPGLAGPYEQYF.

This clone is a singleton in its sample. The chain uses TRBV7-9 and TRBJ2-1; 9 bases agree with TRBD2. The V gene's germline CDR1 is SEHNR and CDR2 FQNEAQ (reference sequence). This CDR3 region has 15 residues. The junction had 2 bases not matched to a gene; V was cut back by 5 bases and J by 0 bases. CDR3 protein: CASSNSGSSYNEQFF. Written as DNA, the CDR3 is TGTGCCAGCAGCAATAGCGGGAGCTCCTACAATGAGCAGTTCTTC.

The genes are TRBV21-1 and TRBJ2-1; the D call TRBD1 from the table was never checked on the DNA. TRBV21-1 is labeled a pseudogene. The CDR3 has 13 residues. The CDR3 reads CATSGGVLNEQFF. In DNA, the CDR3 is TGTGCCACCTCAGGGGGAGTGCTCAATGAGCAGTTCTTC.

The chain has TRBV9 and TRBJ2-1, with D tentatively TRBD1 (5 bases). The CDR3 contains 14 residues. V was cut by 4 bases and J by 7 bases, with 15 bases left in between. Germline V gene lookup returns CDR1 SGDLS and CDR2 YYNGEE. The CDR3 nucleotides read TGTGCCAGCAGCCCCGAAGGGGCAACAAATGAGCAGTTCTTC. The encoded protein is CASSPEGATNEQFF.

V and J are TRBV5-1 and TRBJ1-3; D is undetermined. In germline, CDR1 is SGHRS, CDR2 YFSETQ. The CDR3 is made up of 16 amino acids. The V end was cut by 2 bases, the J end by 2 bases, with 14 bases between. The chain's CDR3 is CASSLATTRTGNTIYF. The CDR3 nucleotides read TGCGCCAGCAGCTTAGCCACGACAAGAACTGGAAACACCATATATTTT.

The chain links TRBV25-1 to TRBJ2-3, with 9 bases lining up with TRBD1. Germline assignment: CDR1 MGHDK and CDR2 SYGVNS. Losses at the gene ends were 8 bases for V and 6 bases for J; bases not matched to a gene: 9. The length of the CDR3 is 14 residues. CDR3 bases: TGTGCCAGCGAGGGCGGGACAGGGCGCGATACGCAGTATTTT. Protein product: CASEGGTGRDTQYF.

The CDR3 sequence: CASRPSEWIRDTF. DNA for the CDR3: TGTGCCAGCAGACCCTCCGAGTGGATCCGGGACACCTTC. The chain combines TRBV28 with TRBJ1-2; D unresolved. There are 13 residues in the CDR3. V was trimmed by 6 bases and J by 12 bases, leaving 20 bases between them. Per germline, CDR1 MDHEN and CDR2 SYDVKM.

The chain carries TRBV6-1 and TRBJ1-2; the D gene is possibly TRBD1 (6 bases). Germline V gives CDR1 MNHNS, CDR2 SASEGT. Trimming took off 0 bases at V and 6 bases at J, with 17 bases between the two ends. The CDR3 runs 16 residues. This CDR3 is CASSEAPGRGAHGYTF. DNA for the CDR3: TGTGCCAGCAGTGAAGCCCCCGGGAGGGGGGCGCATGGCTACACCTTC.

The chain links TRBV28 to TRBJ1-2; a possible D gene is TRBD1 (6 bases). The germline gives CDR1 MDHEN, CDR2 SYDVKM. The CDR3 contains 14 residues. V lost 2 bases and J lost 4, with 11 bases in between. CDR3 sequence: CASSLATGIYGYTF. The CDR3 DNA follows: TGTGCCAGCAGTTTAGCGACAGGTATCTATGGCTACACCTTC.

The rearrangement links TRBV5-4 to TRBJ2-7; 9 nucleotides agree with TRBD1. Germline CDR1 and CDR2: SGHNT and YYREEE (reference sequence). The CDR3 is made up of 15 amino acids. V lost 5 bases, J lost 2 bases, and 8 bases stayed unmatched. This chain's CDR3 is CASRKDRGNPYEQYF. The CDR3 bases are TGTGCCAGCAGAAAGGACAGGGGTAACCCCTACGAGCAGTACTTC.

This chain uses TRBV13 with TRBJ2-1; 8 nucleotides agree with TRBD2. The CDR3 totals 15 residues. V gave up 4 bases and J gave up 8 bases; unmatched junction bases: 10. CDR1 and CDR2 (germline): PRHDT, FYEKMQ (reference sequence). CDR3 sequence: CASSSGLAWGYEQFF. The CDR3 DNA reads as TGTGCCAGCAGCTCAGGACTAGCTTGGGGCTATGAGCAGTTCTTC.

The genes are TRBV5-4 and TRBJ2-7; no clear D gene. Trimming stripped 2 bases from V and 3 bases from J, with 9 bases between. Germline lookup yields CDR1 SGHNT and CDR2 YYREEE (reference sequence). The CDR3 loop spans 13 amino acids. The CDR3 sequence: CASSLGRNYEQYF. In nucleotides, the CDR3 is TGTGCCAGCAGCTTAGGCAGAAACTACGAGCAGTACTTC. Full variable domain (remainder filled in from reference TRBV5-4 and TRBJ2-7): ETGVTQSPTHLIKTRGQQVTLRCSSQSGHNTVSWYQQALGQGPQFIFQYYREEENGRGNFPPRFSGLQFPNYSSELNVNALELDDSALYLCASSLGRNYEQYFGPGTRLTVT.

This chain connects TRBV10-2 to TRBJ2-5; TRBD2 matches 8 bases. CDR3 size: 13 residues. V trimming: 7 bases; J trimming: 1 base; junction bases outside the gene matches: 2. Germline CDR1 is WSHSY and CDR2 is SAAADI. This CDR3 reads CASKAGVQETQYF. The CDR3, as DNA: TGCGCCAGCAAAGCGGGGGTCCAAGAGACCCAGTACTTC.

CDR3 bases: TGCGCCAGCAGCTCATTCGAGGGGGCCGAGCAGTACTTC. This translates into CASSSFEGAEQYF. The chain has TRBV5-1 and TRBJ2-7, with TRBD1 matching 7 bases. Per germline, CDR1 SGHRS and CDR2 YFSETQ. The junction had 6 bases not matched to a gene; V was cut back by 3 bases and J by 6 bases. The CDR3 runs to 13 residues.

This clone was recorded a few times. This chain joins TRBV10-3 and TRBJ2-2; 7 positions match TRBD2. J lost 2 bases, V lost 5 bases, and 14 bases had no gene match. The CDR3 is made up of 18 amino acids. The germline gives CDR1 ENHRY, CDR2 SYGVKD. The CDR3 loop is CAISRRRLAERNTGELFF. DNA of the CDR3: TGTGCCATCAGTAGAAGGAGACTAGCCGAGCGCAACACCGGGGAGCTGTTTTTT.